The next 23 T cell receptor beta chains were all read from a single sample in a study of cytomegalovirus exposure and HLA in healthy donors. PCR used 60 Vbeta primers and 13 Jbeta primers. Sequencing used immunoSEQ multiplex PCR; TCRdb keeps in-frame clones, though not all of them. The data hold roughly 110,000 clones, with about four fifths observed a single time. Input material: PBMCs. The receptor set was obtained from a man younger than 40 in good health and CMV-seropositive.

Only a few counts were recorded for this clone. The genes are TRBV5-1 and TRBJ1-2; D possibly corresponds to TRBD1 (5 bases). The germline V gene has CDR1 SGHRS and CDR2 YFSETQ. This CDR3 has 14 amino acids. V was clipped by 0 bases and J by 7 bases, with 13 bases between them. The DNA of the CDR3 is TGCGCCAGCAGCTTGGATGGGGCGTCGCGTGGCTACACCTTC. Its protein is CASSLDGASRGYTF.

This sequence joins TRBV10-3 and TRBJ1-2, with 7 bases that match TRBD1. The CDR3 runs to 15 residues. From germline, CDR1 is ENHRY and CDR2 SYGVKD. V was pared by 6 bases and J by 8 bases, with 15 bases of the junction left unmatched. CDR3 DNA: TGTGCCATCAGGGGCAATAACGGAGGGGGCCAAGGCTACACCTTC. It translates to CAIRGNNGGGQGYTF.

The rearrangement joins TRBV5-1 to TRBJ1-1; D gene uncertain. Trimming left V 4 bases short and J 3 bases short, with 10 bases between. The CDR3 is made up of 13 amino acids. From germline, CDR1 is SGHRS and CDR2 YFSETQ. DNA for the CDR3: TGCGCCAGCAGCCCGGGGATCTACACTGAAGCTTTCTTT. Its protein is CASSPGIYTEAFF.

This clone was recorded only once. The chain uses TRBV12-5 and TRBJ1-6; D ambiguous. Germline lookup yields CDR1 LGHNT and CDR2 FRNRAP. The CDR3 has 17 residues. V gave up 9 bases and J gave up 0 bases, with 18 bases separating them. The CDR3 region has the DNA TGTGCTAGCGGGTCGTTGGGCGGGAGCTCCTATAATTCACCCCTCCACTTT. This codes for CASGSLGGSSYNSPLHF.

The chain combines TRBV7-6 with TRBJ2-7; D might be TRBD1 (5 bases). There are 18 residues in the CDR3. Trimming stripped 4 bases from V and 0 bases from J, with 22 bases between. Germline V gene sequence: CDR1 SGHVS, CDR2 FNYEAQ. The CDR3: CASSSNDFLQASSYEQYF. The CDR3 bases are TGTGCCAGCAGCTCAAACGATTTCCTACAGGCTTCCTCCTACGAGCAGTACTTC.

This chain connects TRBV4-1 to TRBJ2-2, with 8 bases identical to TRBD2. The ends lost 5 bases at V and 4 bases at J; junction bases unmatched: 15. The CDR3 has 18 amino acids. In germline, CDR1 is MGHRA, CDR2 YSYEKL. The DNA for the CDR3 is TGCGCCAGCAGCTATGTCAGAGGTGGTAGCGGGATCACCGGGGAGCTGTTTTTT. Translating it yields CASSYVRGGSGITGELFF.

The rearrangement links TRBV6-5 to TRBJ2-7; possible D gene TRBD1, 6 bases. The germline CDR1 and CDR2 sequences are MNHEY and SVGAGI. CDR3 size: 14 residues. V dropped 0 bases and J dropped 7 bases, with 13 bases sitting between them. The chain's CDR3 is CASSYSGHGQEQYF. In DNA form, the CDR3 reads TGTGCCAGCAGTTACTCGGGACACGGCCAGGAGCAGTACTTC.

The chain has TRBV7-3 and TRBJ1-2; 8 nucleotides line up with TRBD1. The germline V gene has CDR1 SGHTA and CDR2 FQGTGA. The trim removed 5 bases at V and 5 bases at J, leaving 7 bases unmatched. This CDR3 region has 14 residues. This CDR3 reads CASSPSTGGYGYTF. The CDR3 nucleotides are TGTGCCAGCAGCCCCTCCACAGGGGGATATGGCTACACCTTC.

The chain couples TRBV15 to TRBJ1-2; D remains ambiguous. This CDR3 has 12 residues. Trimming cost V 3 bases and J 7 bases, with 9 bases left between them. Germline values: CDR1 LNHNV, CDR2 YYDKDF (reference sequence). The CDR3 here is CATSRASFGYTF. CDR3 coding DNA: TGTGCCACCAGCAGGGCTTCATTTGGCTACACCTTC.

This clone was observed a handful of times. The chain has TRBV11-2 and TRBJ1-1; 9 bases are a match to TRBD1. CDR3 length: 15 amino acids. Trimming cost V 5 bases and J 0 bases; bases outside gene matches: 4. Germline-derived CDR1 and CDR2 are SGHAT and FQNNGV. The CDR3 DNA reads TGTGCCAGCAGCCCCGGACAGGGGTTGAACACTGAAGCTTTCTTT. This encodes CASSPGQGLNTEAFF.

A note on this clone: The junction departs from germline at one end; a sequencing error may be responsible. The chain recombines TRBV7-9 with TRBJ1-1, with 9 bases aligning to TRBD1. The CDR3 is 14 residues long. Germline V CDR1 and CDR2: SEHNR, FQNEAQ (reference sequence). Written as DNA, the CDR3 is TGTTCCAGCAGCGCGGACAGGGGATGGACTGAAGCTTTCTTT. Its translation: CSSSADRGWTEAFF.

The CDR3 is CASSLGTRYNEQFF. The CDR3 DNA is TGTGCCAGCTCACTCGGGACTCGCTACAATGAGCAGTTCTTC. The chain joins TRBV18 to TRBJ2-1; D is possibly TRBD2 (6 bases). Germline-derived CDR1 and CDR2 are KGHSH and LQKENI. Trimming took off 4 bases at V and 3 bases at J, with 10 bases between the two ends. CDR3 length: 14 residues. The full variable domain, with the rest looked up from reference TRBV18 and TRBJ2-1, is NAGVMQNPRHLVRRRGQEARLRCSPMKGHSHVYWYRQLPEEGLKFMVYLQKENIIDESGMPKERFSAEFPKEGPSILRIQQVVRGDSAAYFCASSLGTRYNEQFFGPGTRLTVL.

The chain couples TRBV5-1 to TRBJ2-3, with a tentative D call TRBD1 (6 bases). V shed 0 bases and J shed 4 bases, with 12 bases lying between them. CDR3 length equals 15 residues. Germline-derived CDR1 and CDR2 are SGHRS and YFSETQ. CDR3 coding DNA: TGCGCCAGCAGCTTGGCCAACAGGGCGGCAGATACGCAGTATTTT. Translation: CASSLANRAADTQYF.

This clone showed up just once. This rearrangement joins TRBV5-1 to TRBJ2-5; D is perhaps TRBD1 (5 bases). The V end was cut by 2 bases, the J end by 8 bases, with 16 bases between. CDR3 length: 14 amino acids. Germline CDR1 SGHRS, CDR2 YFSETQ. The CDR3 region is CASSLGAVDFTQYF. The DNA for the CDR3 is TGCGCCAGCAGCTTAGGGGCGGTGGATTTTACCCAGTACTTC.

The rearrangement links TRBV5-4 to TRBJ1-1; D might be TRBD1 (6 bases). Germline V gene lookup returns CDR1 SGHNT and CDR2 YYREEE (reference sequence). CDR3 length equals 15 residues. Trimming stripped 3 bases from V and 3 bases from J, with 15 bases between. The chain's CDR3 is CASSSLRGGYTEAFF. CDR3 DNA: TGTGCCAGCAGCTCACTCAGGGGTGGGTACACTGAAGCTTTCTTT.

The chain couples TRBV27 to TRBJ1-2, with D maybe TRBD1 (6 bases). The CDR3 runs 14 residues. Trimming cost V 6 bases and J 8 bases, with 19 bases left between them. The germline CDR1 and CDR2 sequences are MNHEY and SMNVEV (reference sequence). CDR3: CASRFRGGAGGYTF. The CDR3 DNA sequence: TGTGCCAGCAGATTTCGAGGGGGGGCTGGGGGCTACACCTTC.

The genes are TRBV7-9 and TRBJ1-1; D uncertain. CDR1 and CDR2 from the germline V gene are SEHNR and FQNEAQ (reference sequence). The CDR3 sequence is 13 residues long. Trimming pared 5 bases from V and 2 bases from J, leaving 9 bases between. CDR3: CASSMTLNTEAFF. CDR3 nucleotides: TGTGCCAGCAGCATGACACTCAACACTGAAGCTTTCTTT.

V gene TRBV10-2 combines with J gene TRBJ2-1, with 10 nucleotides matching TRBD2. J gave up 5 bases and V 7 bases, and 11 bases lay outside the gene matches. Germline V gene sequence: CDR1 WSHSY, CDR2 SAAADI. The CDR3 extends over 16 amino acids. The CDR3 DNA sequence: TGCGCCAGCACGGGTCTAGAGCGGGGGGGCCACAATGAGCAGTTCTTC. Translating it yields CASTGLERGGHNEQFF.

This chain uses TRBV19 with TRBJ1-4; D call uncertain. The CDR3 spans 16 residues. Looked up from germline, CDR1 is LNHDA and CDR2 is SQIVND (reference sequence). V lost 7 bases, J lost 3 bases, and 18 bases lay in between. CDR3 sequence reads: CASTPFVGPANEKLFF. The CDR3 DNA reads as TGTGCCAGTACTCCCTTTGTGGGCCCGGCTAATGAAAAACTGTTTTTT. The full variable domain, its missing parts supplied by reference TRBV19 and TRBJ1-4, is DGGITQSPKYLFRKEGQNVTLSCEQNLNHDAMYWYRQDPGQGLRLIYYSQIVNDFQKGDIAEGYSVSREKKESFPLTVTSAQKNPTAFYLCASTPFVGPANEKLFFGSGTQLSVL.

The J gene is TRBJ1-1, the V gene TRBV10-2; 9 bases map to TRBD1. Trimming removed 6 bases from V and 10 bases from J; junction bases left unmatched: 0. The germline V gene encodes CDR1 WSHSY and CDR2 SAAADI. The length of the CDR3 is 10 residues. CDR3 sequence reads: CASRGQGAFF. The CDR3 nucleotides are TGCGCCAGCAGGGGACAGGGAGCTTTCTTT.

The CDR3 reads CASSLQKTGELFF. DNA for the CDR3: TGTGCCAGCAGTCTACAGAAGACCGGGGAGCTGTTTTTT. The chain has TRBV6-1 and TRBJ2-2; D is uncertain. V was trimmed by 5 bases and J by 5 bases, leaving 9 bases between them. CDR3 length: 13 residues. The germline V gene has CDR1 MNHNS and CDR2 SASEGT.

This clone was recorded once. V usage is TRBV14 and J usage is TRBJ1-2; D remains unclear. The germline gives CDR1 SGHDN, CDR2 FVKESK. V shed 1 base and J shed 6 bases, with 9 bases lying between them. The CDR3 runs 13 residues. The CDR3 bases are TGTGCCAGCAGCCAAGGACGACACGATGGCTACACCTTC. Translated, it gives CASSQGRHDGYTF.

The genes are TRBV2 and TRBJ2-7, with 9 bases that match TRBD1. V shed 3 bases, J shed 5 bases, and the junction held 8 bases outside the gene matches. CDR3 size: 15 residues. Germline CDR1 and CDR2: SNHLY and FYNNEI. Here the CDR3 DNA reads TGTGCCAGCAGTGACCGGACAGGGGAAATCAACGAGCAGTACTTC. Translation gives CASSDRTGEINEQYF.